This note documents a single T cell receptor beta chain sequence. This record belongs to a study of blood T cell repertoires in COVID-19. Generated by immunoSEQ multiplex PCR, the TCRdb table keeps only in-frame clones and is missing some. The sample lists 150,000 or so clones, 85% to 90% occurring once. CDR3 length: 19 residues. Per germline, CDR1 SGHDT and CDR2 YYEEEE. After removal of 4 bases from V and 5 bases from J, the junction contained 21 bases not matched to a gene. This rearrangement joins TRBV5-6 to TRBJ1-2; 9 nucleotides match TRBD1. This sequence was found in a woman aged 60-75 years with acute or convalescent COVID-19. Sequenced sample: peripheral blood. The CDR3 DNA sequence: TGTGCCAGCAGCCGTCGGGGGACAGGGTGGTTCGAGGATCGGTATGGCTACACCTTC. Translation: CASSRRGTGWFEDRYGYTF.